This entry lists 9 T cell receptor beta chains sequenced from one sample in a study of CD4+ T cells in melanoma (dated by TCRdb to between 2022 and 2023). The library came from the immunoSEQ multiplex PCR assay. The table was pulled from immuneACCESS by TCRdb, which kept in-frame rearrangements only. Such tables lose some clones; where checked, under half of the loss comes from unresolved V genes, and the rest has no known cause. The sample data list over 100,000 clones, and about nine tenths of these were observed just once. 2.5% to 3.5% of the sample is held by the ten biggest clonotypes. Sequenced input: peripheral blood. These TCRs come from a human donor with melanoma.

The chain joins TRBV5-1 to TRBJ2-5; D may correspond to TRBD1 or TRBD2 (5 bases each). Trimming took off 4 bases at V and 1 base at J, with 11 bases between the two ends. The CDR3 totals 14 residues. Germline CDR1 reads SGHRS; CDR2 reads YFSETQ. Here the CDR3 DNA reads TGCGCCAGCAGCCAGGGACGTAGCCAAGAGACCCAGTACTTC. Residues: CASSQGRSQETQYF.

This clone was recorded only once. The chain combines TRBV18 with TRBJ2-1; maybe TRBD2 (5 bases). Per the germline V gene, CDR1 is KGHSH and CDR2 is LQKENI. This CDR3 is 14 amino acids long. V was clipped by 5 bases and J by 9 bases, with 17 bases between them. The CDR3 spells CASSSGPTRGEQFF. In DNA form, the CDR3 reads TGTGCCAGCTCATCGGGTCCAACCCGGGGTGAGCAGTTCTTC.

V is TRBV5-1 and J is TRBJ1-3; D uncertain. Germline CDR1 is SGHRS and CDR2 is YFSETQ. This CDR3 spans 16 amino acids. Deletions cut 1 base from V and 0 bases from J, with 11 bases between. CDR3 coding DNA: TGCGCCAGCAGCTTGTTTGCCCAAAGCTCTGGAAACACCATATATTTT. Residues: CASSLFAQSSGNTIYF.

The chain is built from TRBV14 and TRBJ2-2, with TRBD2 matching over 13 bases. From germline, CDR1 is SGHDN and CDR2 FVKESK. The junction had 3 bases not matched to a gene; V was cut back by 8 bases and J by 6 bases. The CDR3 has 14 amino acids. CDR3 region: CASGGLAGSGELFF. DNA for the CDR3: TGTGCCAGCGGGGGACTAGCGGGATCCGGGGAGCTGTTTTTT.

The V and J genes are TRBV7-6 and TRBJ2-7; 8 bases are shared with TRBD2. The J segment lost 4 bases and the V segment lost 4 bases, leaving 9 bases of the junction unmatched. The CDR3 is 15 amino acids. Germline V gives CDR1 SGHVS, CDR2 FNYEAQ. CDR3 in amino acids: CASSSPGLGEYEQYF. The CDR3 DNA sequence: TGTGCCAGCAGCTCTCCGGGACTAGGGGAGTACGAGCAGTACTTC.

Notes on this clone: The limits of the CDR3 on the DNA are not certain, so only TCRdb's listed CDR3 is given. The CDR3 loop is CASILGRGRRRPGYTF. The gene calls are TRBV5-8 and TRBJ1-2. With termini counted, the CDR3 has 16 amino acids. The germline CDR1 and CDR2 sequences are SGHTS and YDEGEE.

The chain is built from TRBV13 and TRBJ2-5; 15 bases agree with TRBD2. Unmatched junction bases numbered 7, after V lost 5 bases and J lost 3 bases. This CDR3 contains 17 residues. Germline CDR1 is PRHDT and CDR2 is FYEKMQ (reference sequence). The CDR3 coding sequence is TGTGCCAGCAGCACGGAAGGACTAGCGGGAGGGAAAGAGACCCAGTACTTC. Amino acids: CASSTEGLAGGKETQYF.

The rearrangement uses TRBV28 and TRBJ2-3; a possible D gene is TRBD2 (6 bases). The V gene lost 6 bases and the J gene lost 6 bases, with 19 bases spanning the gap. The CDR3 is 15 residues long. CDR1 and CDR2 from the germline V gene are MDHEN and SYDVKM. The CDR3 is CASSQLASEDDTQYF. The CDR3 coding sequence is TGTGCCAGCAGCCAGTTGGCTAGCGAGGATGATACGCAGTATTTT.

The chain joins TRBV7-3 to TRBJ2-7; 14 bases are shared with TRBD2. V shed 5 bases, J shed 0 bases, and the junction held 3 bases outside the gene matches. CDR1 SGHTA and CDR2 FQGTGA come from the germline V gene. This CDR3 spans 16 amino acids. The CDR3 reads CASSRTSGRNSYEQYF. In nucleotides, the CDR3 is TGTGCCAGCAGCCGGACTAGCGGGAGGAACTCCTACGAGCAGTACTTC.